The 13 T cell receptor beta chains listed next were all sequenced from one sample in a study of persistence of HIV-infected CD4 T cells. No cognate antigen is known for these TCRs. The stimulus was lysate of CMV-infected fibroblasts, about 10 ug/mL. CD40L-negative CD69-negative CD45RO-high memory CD4+ T cells were sorted as populations depleted of antigen-responding cells. The immunoSEQ assay was version 4, run in survey mode. The method was immunoSEQ multiplex PCR; TCRdb's version includes in-frame clones alone and lacks a portion of them. The repertoire consists of some 48,000 clones, with under 85% occurring once and the leading ten covering around 2.9%. The sequencing here drew on CD4+ T cells sorted from PBMCs after roughly 19-hour stimulation, taken from a patient who received antiretroviral therapy. Receptors originate from an adult man with HIV who was CMV-seropositive.

This chain joins TRBV5-1 and TRBJ2-7; a possible D gene is TRBD2 (6 bases). Germline CDR1 reads SGHRS; CDR2 reads YFSETQ. The CDR3 loop spans 14 amino acids. The V and J ends lost 2 bases and 4 bases respectively, with 13 bases between them. The CDR3 DNA sequence: TGCGCCAGCAGCTTCGGGGGAGCGGCTTACGAGCAGTACTTC. Translating gives CASSFGGAAYEQYF. Supplemented by reference TRBV5-1 and TRBJ2-7, the full variable domain reads KAGVTQTPRYLIKTRGQQVTLSCSPISGHRSVSWYQQTPGQGLQFLFEYFSETQRNKGNFPGRFSGRQFSNSRSEMNVSTLELGDSALYLCASSFGGAAYEQYFGPGTRLTVT.

The V and J genes are TRBV18 and TRBJ2-2, with a weak D call TRBD2 (5 bases). The CDR3 totals 13 residues. V was shortened by 4 bases and J by 5 bases, with 8 bases between the two germline ends. Per the germline V gene, CDR1 is KGHSH and CDR2 is LQKENI. The DNA for the CDR3 is TGTGCCAGCTCACTCTCGGGGACCGGGGAGCTGTTTTTT. Its translation is CASSLSGTGELFF.

The sample holds one count of this clone. This sequence joins TRBV6-5 and TRBJ1-2, with a weak D call TRBD1 (5 bases). This CDR3 is 16 amino acids long. Germline loops: CDR1 MNHEY, CDR2 SVGAGI. The V gene lost 4 bases and the J gene lost 8 bases, with 23 bases spanning the gap. The CDR3 reads CASSSQPSTPGVGYTF. CDR3 DNA sequence: TGTGCCAGCAGTTCACAACCAAGTACTCCGGGGGTCGGCTACACCTTC.

A note on this clone: The same CDR3 arises from other DNA sequences in this sample as well. The chain has TRBV6-5 and TRBJ1-5; no firm D call. The germline V gene encodes CDR1 MNHEY and CDR2 SVGAGI. V dropped 6 bases and J dropped 1 base, with 4 bases sitting between them. The CDR3 has 12 amino acids. As DNA, the CDR3 is TGTGCCAGCAGGGGAAGCAATCAGCCCCAGCATTTT. Amino acid sequence: CASRGSNQPQHF.

CDR3 in amino acids: CASSLLEELKRSQYF. The CDR3 region has the DNA TGTGCCAGCAGTCTACTAGAGGAGTTAAAGAGGTCGCAGTATTTT. This chain connects TRBV2 to TRBJ2-3; D is possibly TRBD2 (5 bases). The germline CDR1 and CDR2 sequences are SNHLY and FYNNEI. The V gene lost 5 bases and the J gene lost 10 bases, with 22 bases spanning the gap. CDR3 length: 15 amino acids.

This clone was detected ten times or more. The chain uses TRBV6-5 and TRBJ1-2; D gene uncertain. Trimming removed 4 bases from V and 2 bases from J, with 8 bases in between. The germline V gene has CDR1 MNHEY and CDR2 SVGAGI. The CDR3 covers 13 residues. The CDR3 spells CASSSWQNYGYTF. CDR3 in DNA: TGTGCCAGCAGTTCATGGCAGAACTATGGCTACACCTTC.

This clone showed up many times. V and J are TRBV6-2 or TRBV6-3 and TRBJ2-2; D possibly matches TRBD1 or TRBD2 (5 bases each). In germline, CDR1 is MNHEY, CDR2 SVGEGT. Trimming left V 2 bases short and J 1 base short, with 20 bases between. This CDR3 region has 19 residues. The CDR3: CASSYRDRGAIVNTGELFF. The DNA for the CDR3 is TGTGCCAGCAGTTACCGGGACCGAGGGGCAATTGTGAACACCGGGGAGCTGTTTTTT.

The genes are TRBV19 and TRBJ2-7; no clear D gene. The germline gives CDR1 LNHDA, CDR2 SQIVND (reference sequence). The ends were cut back, 3 bases at V and 3 bases at J, with 9 bases in the middle. There are 13 residues in the CDR3. The CDR3 reads CASSMRQNYEQYF. As DNA, the CDR3 is TGTGCCAGTAGTATGAGGCAGAACTACGAGCAGTACTTC. Full variable domain (missing parts from reference TRBV19 and TRBJ2-7): DGGITQSPKYLFRKEGQNVTLSCEQNLNHDAMYWYRQDPGQGLRLIYYSQIVNDFQKGDIAEGYSVSREKKESFPLTVTSAQKNPTAFYLCASSMRQNYEQYFGPGTRLTVT.

This rearrangement joins TRBV30 to TRBJ2-4; TRBD1 might be the D (5 bases). CDR1 GTSNPN and CDR2 SVGIG come from the germline V gene (reference sequence). The CDR3 has 15 amino acids. The V gene lost 2 bases and the J gene lost 1 base, with 12 bases spanning the gap. This chain's CDR3 is CAWSKGLQAKNIQYF. CDR3 DNA sequence: TGTGCCTGGAGTAAGGGGTTGCAGGCCAAAAACATTCAGTACTTC.

The chain couples TRBV30 to TRBJ1-4; perhaps TRBD1 as D (5 bases). Trimming left V 0 bases short and J 10 bases short, with 18 bases between. Germline CDR1 reads GTSNPN; CDR2 reads SVGIG (reference sequence). The CDR3 has 15 amino acids. The CDR3 loop reads CAWSVTVQVGGKLFF. CDR3 bases: TGTGCCTGGAGTGTAACCGTACAGGTGGGGGGAAAACTGTTTTTT.

The rearrangement links TRBV6-5 to TRBJ1-4, with TRBD1 identical over 7 bases. This CDR3 is built from 14 residues. With 0 bases clipped from V and 6 bases from J, the junction kept 1 base outside the gene matches. Germline-derived CDR1 and CDR2 are MNHEY and SVGAGI. The CDR3 region is CASSYSTGDEKLFF. The CDR3 DNA follows: TGTGCCAGCAGTTACTCCACAGGGGATGAAAAACTGTTTTTT.

V usage is TRBV4-1 and J usage is TRBJ2-5; 9 positions agree with TRBD2. V was clipped by 0 bases and J by 5 bases; unmatched bases: 13. Germline-derived CDR1 and CDR2 are MGHRA and YSYEKL. CDR3 size: 18 residues. The CDR3 is CASSQDSFAGGPQETQYF. The CDR3 region has the DNA TGCGCCAGCAGCCAAGACTCCTTCGCGGGAGGGCCCCAGGAGACCCAGTACTTC.

The chain couples TRBV18 to TRBJ2-5; tentatively, D is TRBD1 (6 bases). Trimming took off 4 bases at V and 4 bases at J, with 10 bases between the two ends. The CDR3 extends over 13 amino acids. Per the germline V gene, CDR1 is KGHSH and CDR2 is LQKENI. In DNA form, the CDR3 reads TGTGCCAGCTCACTGGGGGCAGGAGAGACCCAGTACTTC. Protein sequence: CASSLGAGETQYF.